This TCR beta chain was sequenced in a study of regulatory T cells in long-lasting Graves disease. Study details: Newly diagnosed Graves' patients took antithyroid drugs under 3 months.

The V gene's germline CDR1 is MDHEN and CDR2 SYDVKM. The CDR3 contains 15 residues. V shed 6 bases, J shed 6 bases, and the junction held 6 bases outside the gene matches. A note on this clonotype: Its target is unknown.

The study's findings and limits: Persistent disease preferred TRBV28, TRBJ1-2 and TRBJ2-5; new disease, TRBV20-1 and TRBJ2-1. Samples came from peripheral blood alone, without thyroid tissue.

TCR beta libraries were built with iRepertoire HTBI primers and Arm-PCR of CDR3 regions. TCRdb itself ran the multiplex PCR reads through MiXCR, one entry per CDR3 protein. Among hundreds of thousands of distinct CDR3 sequences listed, around a sixth were seen once. Time point here: newly diagnosed GD, antithyroid drugs for less than 3 months. Making the TCR library involved RNA that had been extracted from PBMCs. This material consisted of peripheral blood mononuclear cells (PBMCs), taken at new diagnosis, from a patient treated with antithyroid drugs. The chain uses TRBV28 and TRBJ2-2; 11 nucleotides line up with TRBD1. The clonotype comes from a female donor with Graves disease. CDR3 bases: TGTGCCAGCAGAGGACAGGGGGCAGGCGCCGGGGAGCTGTTTTTT. This codes for CASRGQGAGAGELFF.